Given below is one TCR beta chain in context. This specimen comes from a study of blood T cell repertoires in COVID-19. The CDR3 contains 17 residues. Trimming took 5 bases from V and 1 from J; bases not matched to a gene: 7. CDR1 SGHVS and CDR2 FNYEAQ come from the germline V gene. Assay used: immunoSEQ multiplex PCR; TCRdb lists only in-frame clones, some missing. The sample includes about 140,000 clones, around 87% of them seen just once. The gene calls are TRBV7-6 and TRBJ2-6; 8 positions match TRBD1. The sample was PBMCs or T cells enriched from blood (not recorded which). The sequence was collected from a man in his sixties who had recovered from COVID-19. In DNA form, the CDR3 reads TGTGCCAGCAGCCCCGGACAGGGTGTTTCTGGGGCCAACGTCCTGACTTTC. Translating it yields CASSPGQGVSGANVLTF.